This T cell receptor (beta chain) comes out of a study of cytomegalovirus exposure and HLA in healthy donors. The length of the CDR3 is 14 residues. Trimming took 5 bases from V and 5 from J; bases not matched to a gene: 5. CDR1 and CDR2 from the germline V gene are GTSNPN and SVGIG (reference sequence). A remark on this clone: What it recognizes is unknown.

Broader study findings: Later analysis suggested most CMV-associated TCR beta chains were HLA-restricted. Later analysis associated a missense DCLRE1C variant with TCR beta V- and J-gene trimming. Of the V segments, some could not be distinguished, including TRBV6-2 and TRBV6-3, and were excluded. An analysis that was carried out later associated approximately 17,000 TCR beta sequences with HLA alleles at 0.05 false discovery rate.

Amplification used 60 Vbeta primers and 13 Jbeta primers. Measured with immunoSEQ multiplex PCR; TCRdb has only the in-frame clones, and not every one. The sample comprises some 150,000 clones, around 77% of which are singletons, and 3.7% rests with the top ten. The receptor was derived from a young man in good health and CMV-seropositive. The sequenced sample was PBMCs. The V call is TRBV30, the J call TRBJ2-2; TRBD1 agrees at 10 bases. The CDR3, as DNA: TGTGCCTGGTCAGACAGGGGGCGGACCGGGGAGCTGTTTTTT. This sequence encodes CAWSDRGRTGELFF.